This TCR beta chain is from a study of cytomegalovirus exposure and HLA in healthy donors. PCR employed 60 Vbeta and 13 Jbeta primers. Assay used: immunoSEQ multiplex PCR; TCRdb lists only in-frame clones, some missing. This table has 140,000 to 150,000 clones, 80% appearing once. Though nominally healthy at sampling, donors likely had unrecorded immune exposures. Points from the study as a whole: Within an earlier analysis, most TCR beta V segments proved productive either about 90% or about 30% of the time. Researchers reportedly found TCR beta sequences accurately predicted most subjects' HLA-A and HLA-B alleles. Whilst most TCR sequences proved rare, a subset of public TCRs occurred across many donors.

About this clone itself: What it recognizes is unknown.

The sample comprised PBMCs. This sequence was found in a man in his forties in good health and CMV-seronegative.

DNA of the CDR3: TGTGCCAGCACGGGGGGGGTTGGAAACACCATATATTTT. It codes for CASTGGVGNTIYF. V and J are TRBV28 and TRBJ1-3; the D gene is possibly TRBD1 (5 bases). The CDR3 extends over 13 amino acids. With 7 bases removed from V and 3 bases from J, the gap between germline ends came to 10 bases. Germline V CDR1 and CDR2: MDHEN, SYDVKM.